This T cell receptor (beta chain) derives from a study of T cell responses to AZD1222 COVID-19 vaccine. Study-wide context: Researchers grouped second doses given at about 4 or about 12 weeks into one pool. The study's findings and limits: Repertoires were obtained only post-peak T cell response.

This table comes from immunoSEQ multiplex PCR, and its TCRdb copy is limited to in-frame clones, with some not included. The sample holds about 150,000 clones, under 95% seen once. The CDR3 is 16 amino acids. Germline CDR1 and CDR2: MGHRA and YSYEKL. After removal of 0 bases from V and 8 bases from J, the junction contained 10 bases not matched to a gene. Concerning this clone itself: The antigen remains unidentified.

V and J are TRBV4-1 and TRBJ2-1; 7 positions agree with TRBD1. The sequence derives from an adult in good health. Sequences were derived from peripheral blood, sampled on day 0 of AZD1222 vaccination. Written as DNA, the CDR3 is TGCGCCAGCAGCCAAGACCGCCCGACAGGGCTCGATGAGCAGTTCTTC. Translating gives CASSQDRPTGLDEQFF.